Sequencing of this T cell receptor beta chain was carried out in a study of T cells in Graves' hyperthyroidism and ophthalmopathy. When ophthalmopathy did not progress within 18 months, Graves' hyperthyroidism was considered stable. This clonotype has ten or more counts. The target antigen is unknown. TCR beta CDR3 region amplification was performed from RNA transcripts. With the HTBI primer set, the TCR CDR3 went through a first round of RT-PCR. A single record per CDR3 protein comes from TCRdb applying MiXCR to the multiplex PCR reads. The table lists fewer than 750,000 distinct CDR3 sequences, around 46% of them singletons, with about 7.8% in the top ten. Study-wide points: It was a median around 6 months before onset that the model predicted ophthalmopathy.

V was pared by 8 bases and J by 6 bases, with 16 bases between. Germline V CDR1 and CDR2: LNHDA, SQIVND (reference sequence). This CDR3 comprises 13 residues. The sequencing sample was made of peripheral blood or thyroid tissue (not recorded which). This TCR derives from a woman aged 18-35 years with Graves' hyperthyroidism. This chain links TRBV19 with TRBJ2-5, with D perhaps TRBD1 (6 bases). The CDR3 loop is CASDTGNRKTQYF. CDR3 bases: TGTGCCAGTGATACAGGGAATCGGAAGACCCAGTACTTC.